The T cell receptor beta chain described here comes from a study of blood T cell repertoires in COVID-19. Background on the study: T cells, B-cell-depleted T cells, or PBMCs provided the cDNA or gDNA that served as material.

This clone was seen once. Original handling: By means of reference gene primer amplification, nucleated cell counts were estimated. Sequenced by immunoSEQ multiplex PCR; TCRdb stores in-frame clones only, minus some. Clone size and the V and J calls come from that table; the DNA yielded D and trimming. The profile shows about 210,000 clones, around four fifths of them singletons. The sequence was collected from a man aged 40-50 years who had recovered from COVID-19. The material sequenced was PBMCs or T cells enriched from blood (not recorded which).

The CDR3 coding sequence is TGCGCCAGCAGCCGAAGACAGGGGAGCTCCTATAATTCACCCCTCCACTTT. Its protein product is CASSRRQGSSYNSPLHF. This chain links TRBV5-1 with TRBJ1-6; 8 bases align to TRBD1. The CDR3 consists of 17 residues. Per the germline V gene, CDR1 is SGHRS and CDR2 is YFSETQ. V was pared by 4 bases and J by 0 bases, with 6 bases of the junction left unmatched.